Below are 22 T cell receptor beta chains sequenced from a single sample in a study of control samples from healthy donors and cancer patients (TCRdb year 2020). Library preparation used the immunoSEQ multiplex PCR assay. Not all clones reach the TCRdb copy of this immuneACCESS table, which keeps in-frame sequences only. Checked studies attribute under half of the gap to unresolved V genes and leave the rest unexplained. The sample table contains 90,000 to 100,000 clones; only one count was recorded for about 85% of them. Roughly an eighth of the sample lies in the top ten. Sequenced material: blood. These TCRs come from a woman aged 70-85 years in good health.

This clone was seen a single time. This rearrangement joins TRBV7-2 to TRBJ1-5, with 12 bases matching TRBD1. J lost 3 bases, V lost 5 bases, and 5 bases had no gene match. Germline V gives CDR1 SGHTA, CDR2 FQGNSA. This CDR3 spans 16 amino acids. CDR3 coding DNA: TGTGCCAGCAGCCCAGGGACAGGGGGCATCAATCAGCCCCAGCATTTT. Encoded protein: CASSPGTGGINQPQHF.

The chain links TRBV10-3 to TRBJ1-5; 8 bases line up with TRBD1. The trim removed 6 bases at V and 6 bases at J, leaving 4 bases unmatched. CDR3 length: 13 amino acids. CDR1 and CDR2 from the germline V gene are ENHRY and SYGVKD. CDR3 nucleotide sequence: TGTGCCATCAGACAGGGGGGTAGTCAGCCCCAGCATTTT. Protein: CAIRQGGSQPQHF.

The chain recombines TRBV11-2 with TRBJ1-1, with TRBD1 matching 8 bases. V trimming: 0 bases; J trimming: 4 bases; junction bases outside the gene matches: 4. There are 15 residues in the CDR3. Germline V gives CDR1 SGHAT, CDR2 FQNNGV. The CDR3 protein is CASSLETGVGTEAFF. DNA of the CDR3: TGTGCCAGCAGCTTAGAGACAGGGGTGGGCACTGAAGCTTTCTTT.

V usage is TRBV9 and J usage is TRBJ2-7; TRBD1 matches at 8 bases. Losses at the gene ends were 1 base for V and 0 bases for J; bases not matched to a gene: 3. Germline-derived CDR1 and CDR2 are SGDLS and YYNGEE. The length of the CDR3 is 15 residues. This CDR3 reads CASSVSGGSSYEQYF. The DNA of the CDR3 is TGTGCCAGCAGCGTATCAGGGGGCAGCTCCTACGAGCAGTACTTC.

V gene TRBV5-8 combines with J gene TRBJ1-5; D is perhaps TRBD1 (6 bases). The CDR3 is 14 residues long. Between the trimmed V and J ends, which lost 4 bases and 3 bases, there was a span of 11 bases. Germline values: CDR1 SGHTS, CDR2 YDEGEE. The CDR3 spells CASSHRQANQPQHF. CDR3 sequence (DNA): TGTGCCAGCAGCCACCGACAGGCCAATCAGCCCCAGCATTTT.

The chain links TRBV27 to TRBJ2-3, with a weak D call TRBD2 (5 bases). V lost 6 bases and J 2 bases, leaving 12 bases between the germline ends. Germline V gene lookup returns CDR1 MNHEY and CDR2 SMNVEV (reference sequence). This CDR3 comprises 14 residues. The CDR3 reads CASRPEGSTDTQYF. The CDR3 bases are TGTGCCAGCAGGCCTGAGGGATCCACAGATACGCAGTATTTT.

The CDR3 coding sequence is TGTGCCAGCTCAACTGGACCCCCGTACAATGAGCAGTTCTTC. This codes for CASSTGPPYNEQFF. V gene TRBV27 combines with J gene TRBJ2-1; no firm D call. Germline CDR1 is MNHEY and CDR2 is SMNVEV (reference sequence). The CDR3 consists of 14 residues. V was cut by 8 bases and J by 4 bases, with 15 bases left in between.

J is TRBJ2-7 and V is TRBV2, with 8 bases aligning to TRBD1. Germline trimming cut 9 bases from V and 5 bases from J; bases unmatched to any gene: 6. Germline V gene sequence: CDR1 SNHLY, CDR2 FYNNEI. There are 12 residues in the CDR3. CDR3 nucleotide sequence: TGTGCCAGGGGAGACAGGGGCAACGAGCAGTACTTC. It translates to CARGDRGNEQYF.

The rearrangement joins TRBV4-1 to TRBJ1-3; D not resolved. V lost 0 bases and J 2 bases, leaving 8 bases between the germline ends. The CDR3 loop spans 15 amino acids. The germline CDR1 and CDR2 sequences are MGHRA and YSYEKL. The CDR3 nucleotides read TGCGCCAGCAGCCAAGATGAGAGGACTGGAAACACCATATATTTT. As protein: CASSQDERTGNTIYF.

The V and J genes are TRBV10-2 and TRBJ2-5; 13 nucleotides agree with TRBD2. The junction had 7 bases not matched to a gene; V was cut back by 1 base and J by 8 bases. CDR1 is WSHSY and CDR2 is SAAADI in the germline V gene. The CDR3 runs 16 residues. The chain's CDR3 is CASSEFPGTSGNTQYF. The CDR3 DNA follows: TGCGCCAGCAGTGAGTTCCCCGGGACTAGCGGGAACACCCAGTACTTC.

This sequence joins TRBV7-9 and TRBJ2-7; D is possibly TRBD2 (6 bases). Between the trimmed V and J ends, which lost 6 bases and 5 bases, there was a span of 26 bases. Germline V gene lookup returns CDR1 SEHNR and CDR2 FQNEAQ (reference sequence). The CDR3 totals 17 residues. CDR3 sequence (DNA): TGTGCCAGCAGTTCCCTCCTTCTTGCGGGAACTGTCAACGAGCAGTACTTC. Translating gives CASSSLLLAGTVNEQYF.

In this sample, this clone turned up once. The rearrangement links TRBV19 to TRBJ1-1, with D hard to call. The V gene's germline CDR1 is LNHDA and CDR2 SQIVND (reference sequence). Trimming removed 4 bases at V and 4 bases at J, with 13 bases between. The CDR3 has 14 residues. The CDR3 sequence: CASSKGPRATEAFF. For the CDR3, the DNA is TGTGCCAGTAGTAAGGGTCCCCGCGCCACTGAAGCTTTCTTT.

The chain joins TRBV6-5 to TRBJ1-5; weak D call: TRBD1 (6 bases). Germline lookup yields CDR1 MNHEY and CDR2 SVGAGI. V lost 0 bases to trimming and J lost 4 bases, with 10 bases between them. The CDR3 runs to 15 residues. DNA of the CDR3: TGTGCCAGCAGTTACTCCCGGGGGGCAAATCAGCCCCAGCATTTT. Translation gives CASSYSRGANQPQHF.

In its sample, this clone was seen once. The chain has TRBV12-3 or TRBV12-4 and TRBJ1-2; D not certain. Trimming shortened V by 6 bases and J by 4 bases, and 6 bases separated the two germline ends. The CDR3 is 11 residues long. CDR3 bases: TGTGCCAGCAGCGAGAGCTATGGCTACACCTTC. Translation gives CASSESYGYTF.

V and J are TRBV3-1 (or the pseudogene TRBV3-2) and TRBJ2-3; D is possibly TRBD1 (6 bases). Germline CDR1 reads LGHDT; CDR2 reads YNNKEL (reference sequence). The CDR3 length is 15 residues. V was pared by 1 base and J by 3 bases, with 11 bases between. CDR3 DNA sequence: TGTGCCAGCAGCCAAGTGGGGGCAGGGACAGATACGCAGTATTTT. Its protein is CASSQVGAGTDTQYF.

The J gene is TRBJ1-5, the V gene TRBV6-1; D gene ambiguous. Per germline, CDR1 MNHNS and CDR2 SASEGT. The length of the CDR3 is 15 residues. V lost 1 base, J lost 3 bases, and 10 bases lay in between. The CDR3 reads CASSEGAGPNQPQHF. In DNA, the CDR3 is TGTGCCAGCAGTGAAGGGGCAGGTCCCAATCAGCCCCAGCATTTT.

The rearrangement joins TRBV4-2 to TRBJ1-2; D not resolved. The V and J ends lost 1 base and 4 bases respectively, with 13 bases between them. Germline V gene data show CDR1 as LGHNA and CDR2 as YNFKEQ. This CDR3 is built from 15 residues. The chain's CDR3 is CASSQVSMTLYGYTF. The CDR3 nucleotides are TGTGCCAGCAGCCAAGTGTCGATGACCCTCTATGGCTACACCTTC.

The V call is TRBV19, the J call TRBJ1-2, with a weak D call TRBD1 (6 bases). V lost 4 bases, J lost 4 bases, and 13 bases lay in between. Looked up from germline, CDR1 is LNHDA and CDR2 is SQIVND (reference sequence). The CDR3 is 14 residues long. The CDR3 region is CASSTTTGGYGYTF. The CDR3 region has the DNA TGTGCCAGTAGTACGACGACAGGCGGCTATGGCTACACCTTC.

The J gene is TRBJ2-1, the V gene TRBV7-8; D may match TRBD1 or TRBD2 (5 bases each). The length of the CDR3 is 16 residues. V was pared by 6 bases and J by 4 bases, with 19 bases between. Germline-derived CDR1 and CDR2 are SGHVS and FQNEAQ. The CDR3 is CASSLSRDDLYNEQFF. As DNA, the CDR3 is TGTGCCAGCAGTTTAAGCCGGGACGACCTGTACAATGAGCAGTTCTTC. Full variable domain (outside the CDR3, taken from reference TRBV7-8 and TRBJ2-1): GAGVSQSPRYKVAKRGQDVALRCDPISGHVSLFWYQQALGQGPEFLTYFQNEAQLDKSGLPSDRFFAERPEGSVSTLKIQRTQQEDSAVYLCASSLSRDDLYNEQFFGPGTRLTVL.

J is TRBJ1-6 and V is TRBV11-2, with D possibly TRBD1 on 5 matching bases. Germline lookup yields CDR1 SGHAT and CDR2 FQNNGV. The CDR3 sequence is 15 residues long. The ends were cut back, 5 bases at V and 7 bases at J, with 15 bases in the middle. For the CDR3, the DNA is TGTGCCAGCAGCGCCTTACGGACAAACAATTCACCCCTCCACTTT. Protein product: CASSALRTNNSPLHF.

The V and J genes are TRBV5-1 and TRBJ2-7, with D perhaps TRBD2 (6 bases). V was cut by 2 bases and J by 6 bases, with 15 bases left in between. The CDR3 loop spans 14 amino acids. CDR1 SGHRS and CDR2 YFSETQ come from the germline V gene. The CDR3 loop reads CASSFGQGGGEQYF. As DNA, the CDR3 is TGCGCCAGCAGCTTTGGCCAGGGAGGAGGCGAGCAGTACTTC.

V is TRBV7-2 and J is TRBJ2-1; no clear D gene. The germline V and J ends were trimmed by 1 base and 4 bases, with 5 bases remaining between them. The CDR3 runs to 13 residues. Germline loops: CDR1 SGHTA, CDR2 FQGNSA. CDR3 loop: CASSLDAYNEQFF. As DNA, the CDR3 is TGTGCCAGCAGCTTAGACGCGTACAATGAGCAGTTCTTC.